These 22 T cell receptor beta chains were sequenced from one sample in a study of radiotherapy plus CTLA-4 blockade in lung cancer. Libraries were prepared by immunoSEQ multiplex PCR; TCRdb keeps only in-frame clonotypes and omits some of them. The sample lists fewer than 140,000 clones; over 65% were seen once. The sample was peripheral blood, taken from a patient treated with radiotherapy plus ipilimumab. These receptor sequences come from a human donor with non-small cell lung cancer that progressed on radiotherapy plus ipilimumab. Some clones in this sample may be carry-over from other donors' samples.

This clone has a single count. The V call is TRBV2, the J call TRBJ2-1; 9 nucleotides align to TRBD2. Trimming took 7 bases from V and 2 from J; bases not matched to a gene: 3. CDR1 and CDR2 from the germline V gene are SNHLY and FYNNEI. CDR3 length equals 14 residues. The CDR3 loop reads CASTTSGTYNEQFF. The CDR3 DNA follows: TGTGCCAGCACGACTAGCGGAACCTACAATGAGCAGTTCTTC.

This clone occurred once. The chain is built from TRBV19 and TRBJ2-5, with unresolved D. Germline CDR1 LNHDA, CDR2 SQIVND (reference sequence). The CDR3 length is 12 residues. Between the trimmed V and J ends, which lost 5 bases and 5 bases, there was a span of 9 bases. The CDR3 DNA reads as TGTGCCAGTAGTCACGGAAGGGAGACCCAGTACTTC. It translates to CASSHGRETQYF.

The V call is TRBV15, the J call TRBJ1-2, with 7 positions matching TRBD1. Trimming took 1 base from V and 2 from J; bases not matched to a gene: 4. There are 15 residues in the CDR3. Germline V gene lookup returns CDR1 LNHNV and CDR2 YYDKDF (reference sequence). The CDR3 nucleotides are TGTGCCACCAGCAGAGCGACAGGGAGAAACTATGGCTACACCTTC. Translated, it gives CATSRATGRNYGYTF.

In this sample, this clone turned up once. The rearrangement links TRBV19 to TRBJ2-1; no definite D call. The CDR3 runs to 15 residues. The germline V gene has CDR1 LNHDA and CDR2 SQIVND (reference sequence). Trimming stripped 3 bases from V and 1 base from J, with 10 bases between. The CDR3 region has the DNA TGTGCCAGTAGTATGGTACTGGTTTCCTACAATGAGCAGTTCTTC. Its translation is CASSMVLVSYNEQFF.

The chain carries TRBV5-4 and TRBJ2-7, with D unresolved. CDR1 SGHNT and CDR2 YYREEE come from the germline V gene (reference sequence). V was cut by 0 bases and J by 5 bases, with 12 bases left in between. This CDR3 comprises 14 residues. The CDR3 region is CASSLDGSEDEQYF. CDR3 sequence (DNA): TGTGCCAGCAGCTTGGATGGGTCAGAAGACGAGCAGTACTTC.

The V and J genes are TRBV9 and TRBJ2-3; D tentatively fits TRBD1 or TRBD2 (5 bases each). The V gene lost 4 bases and the J gene lost 3 bases, with 18 bases spanning the gap. There are 16 residues in the CDR3. Germline V gene data show CDR1 as SGDLS and CDR2 as YYNGEE. The chain's CDR3 is CASSPRGQGGTDTQYF. In DNA, the CDR3 is TGTGCCAGCAGCCCTCGAGGGCAGGGTGGGACAGATACGCAGTATTTT.

This chain connects TRBV15 to TRBJ2-1, with D perhaps matching TRBD1 (6 bases). Germline CDR1 is LNHNV and CDR2 is YYDKDF (reference sequence). This CDR3 is built from 15 residues. V was shortened by 0 bases and J by 3 bases, with 9 bases between the two germline ends. DNA for the CDR3: TGTGCCACCAGCAGAGAGGCAGGGGACTACAATGAGCAGTTCTTC. Its translation: CATSREAGDYNEQFF.

The chain is built from TRBV6-4 and TRBJ2-3; 12 bases are a match to TRBD1. The germline V gene has CDR1 MRHNA and CDR2 SNTAGT. The CDR3 runs to 16 residues. The junction had 8 bases not matched to a gene; V was cut back by 3 bases and J by 7 bases. CDR3 nucleotides: TGTGCCAGCAGTGAGCTGCCGGGACAGGGGGCAAATACGCAGTATTTT. It yields the protein CASSELPGQGANTQYF.

This rearrangement joins TRBV18 to TRBJ2-3; D is possibly TRBD2 (6 bases). This CDR3 has 15 amino acids. Trimming shortened V by 3 bases and J by 0 bases, and 10 bases separated the two germline ends. Germline CDR1 reads KGHSH; CDR2 reads LQKENI. CDR3 sequence: CASSPPGGSTDTQYF. Written as DNA, the CDR3 is TGTGCCAGCTCACCGCCCGGGGGAAGCACAGATACGCAGTATTTT.

V is TRBV2 and J is TRBJ2-1, with 8 bases lining up with TRBD2. Per the germline V gene, CDR1 is SNHLY and CDR2 is FYNNEI. V trimming: 3 bases; J trimming: 3 bases; junction bases outside the gene matches: 4. CDR3 length: 15 residues. The CDR3 spells CASSDREGFYNEQFF. The CDR3 DNA follows: TGTGCCAGCAGTGATCGGGAGGGGTTCTACAATGAGCAGTTCTTC.

The chain has TRBV9 and TRBJ2-5, with 7 bases that match TRBD1. Trimming cost V 4 bases and J 2 bases; bases outside gene matches: 8. Germline CDR1 reads SGDLS; CDR2 reads YYNGEE. The CDR3 runs 15 residues. CDR3 sequence: CASSPGGQRQETQYF. For the CDR3, the DNA is TGTGCCAGCAGCCCTGGGGGACAGCGTCAAGAGACCCAGTACTTC.

This rearrangement joins TRBV6-6 to TRBJ1-6; 8 nucleotides line up with TRBD1. The CDR3 totals 15 residues. The J segment lost 8 bases and the V segment lost 2 bases, leaving 5 bases of the junction unmatched. The germline gives CDR1 MNHNY, CDR2 SVGAGI (reference sequence). The CDR3 loop is CASSYPGGQDSPLHF. The CDR3 DNA sequence: TGTGCCAGCAGTTACCCAGGGGGCCAGGATTCACCCCTCCACTTT.

The chain couples TRBV11-1 to TRBJ2-7; 13 bases match TRBD2. The CDR3 is 16 amino acids. The germline CDR1 and CDR2 sequences are SGHAT and FQDESV (reference sequence). V shed 1 base and J 5 bases; nucleotides not matched to a gene: 5. CDR3 in DNA: TGTGCCAGCAGCTTAGGCCGGACTAGCGGGGGCCACGAGCAGTACTTC. Its protein is CASSLGRTSGGHEQYF.

Here the CDR3 reads CASSSPGTGIDGYTF. In DNA, the CDR3 is TGTGCCAGCAGCTCCCCCGGGACAGGTATCGATGGCTACACCTTC. The chain combines TRBV5-4 with TRBJ1-2; TRBD1 matches at 8 bases. Germline assignment: CDR1 SGHNT and CDR2 YYREEE (reference sequence). The CDR3 has 15 amino acids. With 3 bases clipped from V and 6 bases from J, the junction kept 10 bases outside the gene matches.

The V gene is TRBV7-8, the J gene TRBJ1-1, with a weak D call TRBD1 (6 bases). The CDR3 has 14 amino acids. Germline CDR1 SGHVS, CDR2 FQNEAQ. Trimming shortened V by 4 bases and J by 6 bases, and 15 bases separated the two germline ends. As DNA, the CDR3 is TGTGCCAGCAGCTCGGACAGCTACGAACCTGAAGCTTTCTTT. It translates to CASSSDSYEPEAFF. The full variable domain, completed using reference TRBV7-8 and TRBJ1-1, is GAGVSQSPRYKVAKRGQDVALRCDPISGHVSLFWYQQALGQGPEFLTYFQNEAQLDKSGLPSDRFFAERPEGSVSTLKIQRTQQEDSAVYLCASSSDSYEPEAFFGQGTRLTVV.

The chain joins TRBV7-9 to TRBJ2-1; D tentatively reads TRBD1 or TRBD2 (5 bases each). V was cut by 7 bases and J by 13 bases, with 23 bases left in between. CDR3 length equals 14 residues. The germline V gene encodes CDR1 SEHNR and CDR2 FQNEAQ (reference sequence). For the CDR3, the DNA is TGTGCCAGCAACCCATCCGGGACCCAGGTAGATCAGTTCTTC. It translates to CASNPSGTQVDQFF.

The chain links TRBV7-4 to TRBJ2-1; TRBD1 agrees at 10 bases. This CDR3 contains 17 residues. J gave up 2 bases and V 4 bases, and 8 bases lay outside the gene matches. Germline CDR1 is SGHVT and CDR2 is SQSDAQ. Here the CDR3 reads CASSSLAGTGAYNEQFF. The CDR3, as DNA: TGTGCCAGCAGCTCCCTTGCCGGGACAGGGGCCTACAATGAGCAGTTCTTC.

The chain has TRBV18 and TRBJ1-2; the D gene is possibly TRBD1 (5 bases). V shed 0 bases and J shed 3 bases, with 11 bases lying between them. Looked up from germline, CDR1 is KGHSH and CDR2 is LQKENI. The CDR3 contains 15 residues. The chain's CDR3 is CASSPPLGAYYGYTF. DNA for the CDR3: TGTGCCAGCTCACCACCGTTAGGGGCGTACTATGGCTACACCTTC.

The chain combines TRBV5-4 with TRBJ2-5; D is possibly TRBD1 (5 bases). CDR3 length: 14 residues. Looked up from germline, CDR1 is SGHNT and CDR2 is YYREEE (reference sequence). Trimming cost V 4 bases and J 2 bases, with 12 bases left between them. The CDR3 region has the DNA TGTGCCAGCAGCCCGACAGCCCAACAAGAGACCCAGTACTTC. Encoded protein: CASSPTAQQETQYF.

This clone was seen only once. The J gene is TRBJ2-3, the V gene TRBV7-8; TRBD2 agrees at 8 bases. This CDR3 has 16 residues. With 0 bases clipped from V and 6 bases from J, the junction kept 8 bases outside the gene matches. Germline V gene data show CDR1 as SGHVS and CDR2 as FQNEAQ. CDR3 sequence: CASSLAGAGESDTQYF. CDR3 in DNA: TGTGCCAGCAGCTTAGCAGGAGCGGGGGAGTCGGATACGCAGTATTTT.

V gene TRBV19 combines with J gene TRBJ1-2, with D maybe TRBD1 (6 bases). V shed 4 bases and J shed 0 bases, with 15 bases lying between them. This CDR3 is built from 16 residues. Germline loops: CDR1 LNHDA, CDR2 SQIVND (reference sequence). The CDR3 loop reads CASSRAQGGTNYGYTF. Written as DNA, the CDR3 is TGTGCCAGTAGTAGGGCACAGGGAGGCACTAACTATGGCTACACCTTC.

In its sample, this clone was seen a few times. This chain uses TRBV14 with TRBJ2-1; possible D gene TRBD2, 5 bases. The V gene's germline CDR1 is SGHDN and CDR2 FVKESK. CDR3 length equals 15 residues. V was trimmed by 4 bases and J by 7 bases, leaving 17 bases between them. CDR3 sequence reads: CASSPWGVRGNEQFF. Written as DNA, the CDR3 is TGTGCCAGCAGCCCATGGGGTGTTCGAGGGAATGAGCAGTTCTTC.